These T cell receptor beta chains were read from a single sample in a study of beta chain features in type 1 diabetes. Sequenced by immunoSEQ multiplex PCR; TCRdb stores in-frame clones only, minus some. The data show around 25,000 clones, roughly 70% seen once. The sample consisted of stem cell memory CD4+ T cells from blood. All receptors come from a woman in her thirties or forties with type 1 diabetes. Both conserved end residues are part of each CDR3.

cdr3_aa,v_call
CASSVGTGVDQPQHF,TRBV9
CATSRGLADGRVGALYEQYF,TRBV15
CASSYGQRTEAFF,TRBV6-6
CSVEQNYGYTF,TRBV29-1
CASRTIRADYGYTF,TRBV6-6
CASSFGQGSGGNEKLFF,TRBV7-2
CASSFLGGGKTQYF,TRBV19
CASSQDSGVQVTDTQYF,TRBV4-3
CASSLGLAGNNEQFF,TRBV7-7
CASSLGQGGPNTEAFF,TRBV5-1
CASSLSGTGSTDTQYF,TRBV5-1
CASSQVESTEAFF,TRBV5-4
CASGSGQGEKNIQYF,TRBV7-2
CASSQQTGMQETQYF,TRBV7-9
CASSRLAGAGNEQFF,TRBV5-5
CASSLVGRGSYEQYF,TRBV7-2
CASSGRTGGFGTTNEKLFF,TRBV19
CASSQGTSGNYNEQFF,TRBV5-4
CASSNPGNQPQHF,TRBV19
CSVRLAGRYEQFF,TRBV29-1
CASSSPPGQGKYEQYF,TRBV6-5
CASSLATRGYNEQFF,TRBV7-6
CASSQDSRVGSTIYF,TRBV4-3
CAGGGTDQETQYF,TRBV6-6
CASSPSPLAGGPNEQFF,TRBV7-3
CASSQVKTDTQYF,TRBV4-2
CASSGGTGGNQPQHF,TRBV6-5
CASSERGRNTGELFF,TRBV25-1
CASSSIRTGGDETQYF,TRBV28
CASSSRQGDEQYF,TRBV5-5
CASINGDSYEQYF,TRBV6-6
CASSQDWSFSNQPQHF,TRBV4-3
CASSLAGWDRAGYTF,TRBV7-2
CASTFRGSWQPQHF,TRBV6-6
CASSSGQGTEAFF,TRBV6-5
CASSLVTNTGELFF,TRBV7-9
CASSGQGGRTEAFF,TRBV7-9
CASSLSGRDYEQYF,TRBV11-2
CASSTATGANQPQHF,TRBV7-2
CASSYFGGDEQYF,TRBV7-9
CASSAGGTGGEETQYF,TRBV6-1